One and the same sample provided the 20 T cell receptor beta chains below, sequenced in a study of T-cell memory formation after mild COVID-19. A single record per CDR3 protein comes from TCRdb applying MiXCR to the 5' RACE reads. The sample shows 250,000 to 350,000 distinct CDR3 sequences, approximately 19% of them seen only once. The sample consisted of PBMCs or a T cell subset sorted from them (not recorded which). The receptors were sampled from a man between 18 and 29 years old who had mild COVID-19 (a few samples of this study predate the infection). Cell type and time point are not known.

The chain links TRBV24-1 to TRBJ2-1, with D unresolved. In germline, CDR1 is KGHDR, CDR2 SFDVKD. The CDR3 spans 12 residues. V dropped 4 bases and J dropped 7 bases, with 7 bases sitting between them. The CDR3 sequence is CATSDPRNEQFF. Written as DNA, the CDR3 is TGTGCCACCAGTGACCCCAGAAATGAGCAGTTCTTC.

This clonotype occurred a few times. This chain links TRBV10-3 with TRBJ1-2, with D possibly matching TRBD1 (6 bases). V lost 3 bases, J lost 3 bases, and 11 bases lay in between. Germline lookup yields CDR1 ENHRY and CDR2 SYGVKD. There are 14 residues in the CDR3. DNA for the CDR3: TGTGCCATCAGTGACCCGACAGGTTACTATGGCTACACCTTC. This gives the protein CAISDPTGYYGYTF.

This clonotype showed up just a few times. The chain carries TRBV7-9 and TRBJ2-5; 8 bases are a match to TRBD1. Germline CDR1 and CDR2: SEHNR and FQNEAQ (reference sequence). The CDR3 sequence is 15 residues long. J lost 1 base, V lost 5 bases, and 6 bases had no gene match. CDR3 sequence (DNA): TGTGCCAGCAGCAGACAGGGGCACCCCCAAGAGACCCAGTACTTC. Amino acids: CASSRQGHPQETQYF.

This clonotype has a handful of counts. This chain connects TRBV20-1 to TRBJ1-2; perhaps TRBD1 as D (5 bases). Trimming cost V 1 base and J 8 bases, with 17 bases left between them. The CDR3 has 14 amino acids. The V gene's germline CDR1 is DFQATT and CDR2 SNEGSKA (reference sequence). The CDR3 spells CSARGVDGAQGYTF. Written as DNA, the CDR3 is TGCAGTGCTAGAGGGGTCGACGGGGCGCAGGGCTACACCTTC.

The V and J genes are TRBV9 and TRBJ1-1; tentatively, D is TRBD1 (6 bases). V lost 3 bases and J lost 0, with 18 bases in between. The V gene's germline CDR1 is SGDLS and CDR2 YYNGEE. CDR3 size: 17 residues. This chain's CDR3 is CASSGSTGSPMNTEAFF. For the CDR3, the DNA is TGTGCCAGCAGCGGGTCGACAGGCTCGCCCATGAACACTGAAGCTTTCTTT.

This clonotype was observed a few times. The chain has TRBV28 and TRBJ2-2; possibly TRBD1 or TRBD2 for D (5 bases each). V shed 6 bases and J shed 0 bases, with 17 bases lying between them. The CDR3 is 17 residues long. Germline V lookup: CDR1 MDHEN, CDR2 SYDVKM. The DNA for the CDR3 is TGTGCCAGCAGACGGAACGTGGGGGAGCCGAACACCGGGGAGCTGTTTTTT. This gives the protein CASRRNVGEPNTGELFF.

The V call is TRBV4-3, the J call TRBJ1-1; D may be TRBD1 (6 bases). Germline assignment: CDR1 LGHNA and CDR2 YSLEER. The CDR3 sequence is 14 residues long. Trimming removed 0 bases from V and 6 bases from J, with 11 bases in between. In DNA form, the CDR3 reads TGCGCCAGCAGCCAAGAAGGCAGGGGAGCTGAAGCTTTCTTT. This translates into CASSQEGRGAEAFF.

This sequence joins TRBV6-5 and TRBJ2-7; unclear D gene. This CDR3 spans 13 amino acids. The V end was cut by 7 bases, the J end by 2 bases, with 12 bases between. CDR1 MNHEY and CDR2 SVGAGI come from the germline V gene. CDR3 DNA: TGTGCCAGCACCAAAGGGCGGACCTACGAGCAGTACTTC. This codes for CASTKGRTYEQYF.

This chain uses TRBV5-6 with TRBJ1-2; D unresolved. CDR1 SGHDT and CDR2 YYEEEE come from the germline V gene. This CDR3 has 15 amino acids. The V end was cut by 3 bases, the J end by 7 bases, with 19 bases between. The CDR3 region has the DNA TGTGCCAGCAGCTCGTACCCGGCAGAGACGCGTGGCTACACCTTC. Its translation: CASSSYPAETRGYTF.

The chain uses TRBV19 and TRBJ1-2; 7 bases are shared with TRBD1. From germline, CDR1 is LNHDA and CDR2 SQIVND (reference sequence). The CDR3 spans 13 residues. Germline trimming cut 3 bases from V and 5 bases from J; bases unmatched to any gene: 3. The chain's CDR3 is CASSIGDSYGYTF. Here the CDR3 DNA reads TGTGCCAGTAGTATCGGGGACAGTTATGGCTACACCTTC.

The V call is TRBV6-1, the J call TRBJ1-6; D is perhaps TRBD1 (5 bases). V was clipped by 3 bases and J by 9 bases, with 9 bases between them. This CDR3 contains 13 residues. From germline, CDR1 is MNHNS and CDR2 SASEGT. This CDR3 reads CASSDRVRSPLHF. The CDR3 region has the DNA TGTGCCAGCAGTGACAGGGTACGTTCACCCCTCCACTTT.

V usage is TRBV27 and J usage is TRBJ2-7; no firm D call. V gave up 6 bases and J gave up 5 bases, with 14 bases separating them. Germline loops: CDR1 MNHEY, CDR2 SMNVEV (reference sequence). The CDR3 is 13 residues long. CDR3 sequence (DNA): TGTGCCAGCAGCCCAAAAGGTTGGGACGAGCAGTACTTC. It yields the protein CASSPKGWDEQYF.

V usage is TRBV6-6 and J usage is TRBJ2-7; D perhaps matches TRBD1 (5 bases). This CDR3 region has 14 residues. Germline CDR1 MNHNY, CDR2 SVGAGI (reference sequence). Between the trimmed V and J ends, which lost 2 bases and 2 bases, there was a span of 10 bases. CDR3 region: CASSYADKAYEQYF. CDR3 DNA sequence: TGTGCCAGCAGTTACGCGGACAAAGCCTACGAGCAGTACTTC.

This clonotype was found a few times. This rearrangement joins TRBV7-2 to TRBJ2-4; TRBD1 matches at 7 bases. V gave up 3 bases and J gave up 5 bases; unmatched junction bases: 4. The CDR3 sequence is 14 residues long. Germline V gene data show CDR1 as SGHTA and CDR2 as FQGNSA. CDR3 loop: CASSFTGQQNIQYF. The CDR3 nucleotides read TGTGCCAGCAGCTTTACGGGACAGCAAAACATTCAGTACTTC. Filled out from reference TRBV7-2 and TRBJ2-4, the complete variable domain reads GAGVSQSPSNKVTEKGKDVELRCDPISGHTALYWYRQSLGQGLEFLIYFQGNSAPDKSGLPSDRFSAERTGGSVSTLTIQRTQQEDSAVYLCASSFTGQQNIQYFGAGTRLSVL.

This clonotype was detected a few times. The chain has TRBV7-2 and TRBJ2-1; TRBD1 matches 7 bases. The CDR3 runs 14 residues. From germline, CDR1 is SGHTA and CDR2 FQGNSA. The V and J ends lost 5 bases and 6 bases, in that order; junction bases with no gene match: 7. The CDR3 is CASSITGAVNEQFF. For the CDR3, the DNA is TGTGCCAGCAGCATAACAGGGGCGGTCAATGAGCAGTTCTTC.

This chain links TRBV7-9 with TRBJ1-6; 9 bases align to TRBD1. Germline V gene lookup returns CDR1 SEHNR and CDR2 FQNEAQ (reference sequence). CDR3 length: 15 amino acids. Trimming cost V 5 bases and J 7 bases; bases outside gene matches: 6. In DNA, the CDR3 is TGTGCCAGCAGCCAAAGACAGGGGGACAATTCACCCCTCCACTTT. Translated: CASSQRQGDNSPLHF.

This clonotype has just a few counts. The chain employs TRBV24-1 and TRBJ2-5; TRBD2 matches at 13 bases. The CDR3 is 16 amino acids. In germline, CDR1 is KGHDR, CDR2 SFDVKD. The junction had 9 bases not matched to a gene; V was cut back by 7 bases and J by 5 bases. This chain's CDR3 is CATSPGTSGDSETQYF. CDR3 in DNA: TGTGCCACCAGCCCCGGGACTAGCGGGGATTCGGAGACCCAGTACTTC.

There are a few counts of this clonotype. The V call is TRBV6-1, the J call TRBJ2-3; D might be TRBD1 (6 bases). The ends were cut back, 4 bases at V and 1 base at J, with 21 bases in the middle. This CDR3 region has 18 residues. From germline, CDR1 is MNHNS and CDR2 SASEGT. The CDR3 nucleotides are TGTGCCAGCAGTGCCCCCCCCGAAGGACAGACTCGCACAGATACGCAGTATTTT. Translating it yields CASSAPPEGQTRTDTQYF.

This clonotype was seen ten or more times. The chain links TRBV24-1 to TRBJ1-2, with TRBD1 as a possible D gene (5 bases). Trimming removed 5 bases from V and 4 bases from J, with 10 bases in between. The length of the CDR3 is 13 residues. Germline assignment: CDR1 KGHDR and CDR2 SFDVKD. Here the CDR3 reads CATSVDRAYGYTF. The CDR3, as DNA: TGTGCCACCAGTGTAGACAGAGCCTATGGCTACACCTTC.

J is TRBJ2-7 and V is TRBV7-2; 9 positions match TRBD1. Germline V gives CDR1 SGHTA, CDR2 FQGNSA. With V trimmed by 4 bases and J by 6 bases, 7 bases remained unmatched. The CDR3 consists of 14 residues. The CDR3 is CASSSGQGKTEQYF. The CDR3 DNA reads TGTGCCAGCAGCTCCGGACAGGGGAAGACCGAGCAGTACTTC.